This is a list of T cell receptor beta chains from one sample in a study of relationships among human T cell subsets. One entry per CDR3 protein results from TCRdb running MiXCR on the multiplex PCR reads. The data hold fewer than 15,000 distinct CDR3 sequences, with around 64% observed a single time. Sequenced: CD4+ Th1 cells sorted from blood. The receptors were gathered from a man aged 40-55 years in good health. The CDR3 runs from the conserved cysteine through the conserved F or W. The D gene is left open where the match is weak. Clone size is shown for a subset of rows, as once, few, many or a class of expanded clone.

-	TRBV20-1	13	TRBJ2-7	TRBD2	CSAVAGARDEQYF	TGCAGTGCTGTAGCGGGAGCACGCGACGAGCAGTACTTC
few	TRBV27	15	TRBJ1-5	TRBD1	CASSLTGTGVQPQHF	TGTGCCAGCAGTTTGACCGGGACAGGGGTTCAGCCCCAGCATTTT
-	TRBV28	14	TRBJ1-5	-	CASRPDRNNQPQHF	TGTGCCAGCAGACCTGACAGGAACAATCAGCCCCAGCATTTT
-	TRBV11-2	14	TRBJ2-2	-	CASSLDRNTGELFF	TGTGCCAGCAGCTTGGACAGAAACACCGGGGAGCTGTTTTTT
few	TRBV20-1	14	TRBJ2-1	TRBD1	CSATGQGHYNEQFF	TGCAGTGCTACCGGACAGGGGCATTACAATGAGCAGTTCTTC
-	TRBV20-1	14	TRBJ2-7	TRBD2	CSARQAGGSNEQYF	TGCAGTGCTAGACAAGCGGGAGGTAGCAACGAGCAGTACTTC
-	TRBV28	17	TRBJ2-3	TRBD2	CASSLVTGTSFTDTQYF	TGTGCCAGCAGTTTAGTAACTGGGACTAGCTTCACAGATACGCAGTATTTT
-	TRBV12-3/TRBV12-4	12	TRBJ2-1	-	CASSRRGREQFF	TGTGCCAGCAGTAGACGAGGACGTGAGCAGTTCTTC
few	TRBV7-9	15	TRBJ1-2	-	CASSLQGINNYGYTF	TGTGCCAGCAGCTTACAGGGAATCAATAACTATGGCTACACCTTC
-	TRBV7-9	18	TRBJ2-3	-	CASSFIVGQAFSTDTQYF	TGTGCCAGCAGCTTCATAGTCGGGCAGGCGTTTAGCACAGATACGCAGTATTTT
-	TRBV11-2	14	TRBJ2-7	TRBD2	CATGLAGISYEQYF	TGTGCCACCGGACTAGCGGGTATTTCCTACGAGCAGTACTTC
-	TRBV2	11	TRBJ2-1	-	CASRLNNEQFF	TGTGCCAGCAGATTGAACAATGAGCAGTTCTTC
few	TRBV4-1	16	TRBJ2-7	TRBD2	CASSPSLGLAGDEQYF	TGCGCCAGCAGCCCAAGTCTCGGGCTAGCGGGAGACGAGCAGTACTTC
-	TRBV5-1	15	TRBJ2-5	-	CASSLVLGEAETQYF	TGCGCCAGCAGCTTGGTGCTGGGGGAGGCGGAGACCCAGTACTTC
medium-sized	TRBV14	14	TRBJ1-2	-	CASSPGVLGYGYTF	TGTGCCAGCAGTCCAGGGGTTTTAGGCTATGGCTACACCTTC
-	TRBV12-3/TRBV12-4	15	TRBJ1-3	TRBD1	CASSQGALPGNTIYF	TGTGCCAGCAGTCAGGGGGCGCTTCCCGGAAACACCATATATTTT
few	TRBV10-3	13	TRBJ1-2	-	CAISESTGNGYTF	TGTGCCATCAGTGAGTCAACGGGGAATGGCTACACCTTC
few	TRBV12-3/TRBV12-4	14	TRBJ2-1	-	CASTPRPENNEQFF	TGTGCCAGCACTCCGAGGCCAGAGAACAATGAGCAGTTCTTC
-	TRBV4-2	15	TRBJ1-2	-	CASSQPRGESGGYTF	TGTGCCAGCAGCCAACCCAGGGGAGAATCCGGTGGCTACACCTTC
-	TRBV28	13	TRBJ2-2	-	CTSSTGNTGELFF	TGTACCAGCAGTACAGGAAACACCGGGGAGCTGTTCTTT
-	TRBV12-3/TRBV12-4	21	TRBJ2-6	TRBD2	CASSSTSGRALARSGANVLTF	TGTGCCAGCAGTTCGACTAGCGGGAGGGCCTTGGCCCGCTCTGGGGCCAACGTCCTGACTTTC
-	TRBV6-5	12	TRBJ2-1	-	CASSPGGDEQFF	TGTGCCAGCAGCCCAGGGGGGGATGAGCAGTTCTTC
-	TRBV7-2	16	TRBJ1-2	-	CASSSAIGGAYYGYTF	TGTGCCAGCAGCTCAGCGATCGGGGGCGCTTACTATGGCTACACCTTC
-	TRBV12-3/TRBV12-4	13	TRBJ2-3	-	CASTLRTTDTQYF	TGTGCCAGCACCCTGCGGACGACAGATACGCAGTATTTT
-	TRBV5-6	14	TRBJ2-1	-	CASSSRQGSNEQFF	TGTGCCAGCAGCTCCCGGCAGGGTAGCAATGAGCAGTTCTTC
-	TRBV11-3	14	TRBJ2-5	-	CASSFDSKQETQYF	TGTGCCAGCAGTTTCGACAGCAAACAAGAGACCCAGTACTTC
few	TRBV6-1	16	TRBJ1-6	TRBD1	CASSGWTGGGNSPLHF	TGTGCCAGCAGTGGATGGACAGGGGGCGGAAATTCACCCCTCCACTTT
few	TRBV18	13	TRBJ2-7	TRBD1	CASSLGQQYEQYF	TGTGCCAGCTCACTGGGACAGCAGTACGAGCAGTACTTC
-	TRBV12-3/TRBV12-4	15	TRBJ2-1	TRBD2	CASSLGLAGGGEQFF	TGTGCCAGCAGTCTAGGACTAGCGGGAGGCGGTGAGCAGTTCTTC
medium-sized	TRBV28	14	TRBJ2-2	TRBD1	CATTGTANTGELFF	TGTGCCACGACCGGGACAGCTAACACCGGGGAGCTGTTTTTT
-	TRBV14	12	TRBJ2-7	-	CASGSAGNEQYF	TGTGCCAGCGGCTCGGCAGGGAACGAGCAGTACTTC
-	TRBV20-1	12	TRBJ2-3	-	CSARITPYTQYF	TGCAGTGCTAGAATAACTCCCTATACGCAGTATTTT
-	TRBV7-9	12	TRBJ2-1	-	CASTRQLNEQFF	TGTGCCAGCACCAGACAGCTCAATGAGCAGTTCTTC
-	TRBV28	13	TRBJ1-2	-	CASRPGRSYGYTF	TGTGCCAGCAGACCCGGACGGTCCTATGGCTACACCTTC
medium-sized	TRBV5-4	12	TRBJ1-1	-	CASSSSNTEAFF	TGTGCCAGCAGCTCATCGAACACTGAAGCTTTCTTT
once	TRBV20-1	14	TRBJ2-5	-	CSASGGQPQETQYF	TGCAGTGCTAGCGGGGGACAGCCGCAAGAGACCCAGTACTTC
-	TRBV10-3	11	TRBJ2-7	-	CAIGAAYEQYF	TGTGCCATCGGGGCGGCCTACGAGCAGTACTTC
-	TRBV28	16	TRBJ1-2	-	CASCPGGPIANYGYTF	TGTGCCAGCTGTCCAGGCGGACCCATAGCTAACTATGGCTACACCTTC
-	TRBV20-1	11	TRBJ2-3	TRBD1	CSANRGDTQYF	TGCAGTGCCAACAGGGGGGATACGCAGTATTTT
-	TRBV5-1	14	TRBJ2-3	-	CASSLWTATDTQYF	TGCGCCAGCAGCTTGTGGACAGCTACAGATACGCAGTATTTT
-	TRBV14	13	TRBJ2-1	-	CASSQSTASEQFF	TGTGCCAGCAGCCAATCTACCGCCAGTGAGCAGTTCTTC
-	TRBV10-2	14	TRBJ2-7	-	CASGTGSRVYEQYF	TGCGCCAGCGGCACAGGATCCCGAGTCTACGAGCAGTACTTC
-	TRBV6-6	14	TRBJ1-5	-	CASSFSGVFQPQHF	TGTGCCAGCAGTTTTAGCGGGGTATTTCAGCCCCAGCATTTT
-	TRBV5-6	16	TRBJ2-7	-	CASSFSPTAKSYEQYF	TGTGCCAGCAGCTTTTCACCGACAGCAAAATCCTACGAGCAGTACTTC
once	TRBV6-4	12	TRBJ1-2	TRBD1	CASSDRGRVNTF	TGTGCCAGCAGTGACAGGGGGCGGGTAAACACCTTC
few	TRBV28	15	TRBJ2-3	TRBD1	CASSYGDRETDTQYF	TGTGCCAGCAGTTATGGGGACAGGGAGACAGATACGCAGTATTTT
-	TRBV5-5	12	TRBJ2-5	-	CASSFSEETQYF	TGTGCCAGCAGCTTTAGTGAAGAGACCCAGTACTTC
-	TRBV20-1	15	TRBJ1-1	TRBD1	CSARAVGTGNTEAFF	TGCAGTGCTAGAGCCGTGGGGACAGGGAACACTGAAGCTTTCTTT
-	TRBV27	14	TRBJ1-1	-	CASSLGVRNTEAFF	TGTGCCAGCAGTCTGGGGGTTCGGAACACTGAAGCTTTCTTT
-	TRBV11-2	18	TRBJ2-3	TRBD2	CASSGGLAGEYSTDTQYF	TGTGCCAGCAGCGGAGGACTAGCGGGAGAGTATAGCACAGATACGCAGTATTTT
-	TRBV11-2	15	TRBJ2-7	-	CASSSIRDSTYEQYF	TGTGCCAGCAGCTCCATCCGGGACTCGACCTACGAGCAGTACTTC
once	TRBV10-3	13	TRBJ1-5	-	CAISGEGVQPQHF	TGTGCCATCAGTGGGGAAGGGGTTCAGCCCCAGCATTTT
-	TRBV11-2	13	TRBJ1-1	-	CASSLRGSAEAFF	TGTGCCAGCAGCTTACGGGGTTCCGCTGAAGCTTTCTTT